This T cell receptor (beta chain) was sequenced for a study of blood T cell repertoires in COVID-19. The overall study: T cells, B-cell-depleted T cells, or PBMCs supplied cDNA or gDNA.

Libraries were prepared by immunoSEQ multiplex PCR; TCRdb keeps only in-frame clonotypes and omits some of them. The table includes 55,000 to 65,000 clones, 80% to 95% detected once. The germline CDR1 and CDR2 sequences are SGHRS and YFSETQ. The V and J ends lost 1 base and 2 bases, in that order; junction bases with no gene match: 1. This CDR3 has 15 residues. The sample was peripheral blood. The TCR was taken from a woman of 80 years or more with active COVID-19. The chain joins TRBV5-1 to TRBJ2-5; 11 nucleotides match TRBD2. The CDR3, as DNA: TGCGCCAGCAGCTTGACTAGCGGGAGTCAAGAGACCCAGTACTTC. This gives the protein CASSLTSGSQETQYF.